The entry below gives a single TCR beta chain sequence along with its context. As yet, its antigen is unknown. This record belongs to a study of Tregs in tolerant kidney transplant recipients. Study-wide points: Validation in larger populations is needed because few patients were studied. Tregs expanded with activated donor B cells seemed most donor-specific.

CD4+CD25+CD127- Tregs, CD4+CD25- non-Tregs, CD4 and CD8 cells were sorted. Here immunoSEQ multiplex PCR was the method, and the copy in TCRdb shows in-frame clones only, minus some. The sample has tens of thousands of clones; approximately 93% are singletons. The sample was CD4+ T cells from blood, taken before the transplant. The TCR comes from a human donor who received a combined kidney and bone marrow transplant.

CDR3 in amino acids: CASSLSGLHSTDTQYF. As DNA, the CDR3 is TGTGCCAGCAGCCTCAGCGGCCTACACTCCACAGATACGCAGTATTTT. The chain combines TRBV11-3 with TRBJ2-3; D might be TRBD2 (5 bases). The germline CDR1 and CDR2 sequences are SGHNT and YENEEA. V lost 5 bases and J 2 bases, leaving 17 bases between the germline ends. This CDR3 is built from 16 residues.